This T cell receptor beta chain was captured in a study of T cell responses to AZD1222 COVID-19 vaccine. General study results and limits: Most donors were white British, females outnumbered males, and clonal diversity was possibly underestimated. Dominant at 160-218 and 743-854, vaccine-associated CD4 TCRs also spanned spike. With two AZD1222 doses given, Spike-specific TCR breadth and depth both rose.

In the case of this clone: The antigen remains undetermined.

Trimming took 2 bases from V and 2 from J; bases not matched to a gene: 9. The CDR3 contains 16 residues. The germline CDR1 and CDR2 sequences are SQVTM and ANQGSEA. Repertoires were generated with immunoSEQ multiplex PCR, while TCRdb's copy carries only in-frame clones and drops some. The table shows 120,000 or so clones, with around 88% occurring only once. The chain carries TRBV29-1 and TRBJ2-7, with 10 bases that match TRBD2. The material sequenced was peripheral blood, taken on day 0 of MenACWY control vaccination. The receptor comes from an adult in good health. The CDR3 DNA follows: TGCAGCGTTGAAATATTTACAACTAGCGGGGCCTACGAGCAGTACTTC. Encoded protein: CSVEIFTTSGAYEQYF.